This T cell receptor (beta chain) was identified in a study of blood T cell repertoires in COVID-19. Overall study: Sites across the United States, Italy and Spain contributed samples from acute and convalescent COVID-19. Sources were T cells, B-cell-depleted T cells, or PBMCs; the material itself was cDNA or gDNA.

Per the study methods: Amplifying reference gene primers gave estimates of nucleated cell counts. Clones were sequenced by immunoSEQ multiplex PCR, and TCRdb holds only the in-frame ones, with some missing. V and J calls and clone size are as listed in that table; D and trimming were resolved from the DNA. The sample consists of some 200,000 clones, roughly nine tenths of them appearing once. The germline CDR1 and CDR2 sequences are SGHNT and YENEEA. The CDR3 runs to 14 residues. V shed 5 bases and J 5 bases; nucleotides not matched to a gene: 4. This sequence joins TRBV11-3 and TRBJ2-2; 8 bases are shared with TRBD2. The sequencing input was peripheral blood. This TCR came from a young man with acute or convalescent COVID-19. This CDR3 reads CASSETSGTGELFF. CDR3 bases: TGTGCCAGCAGCGAAACTAGCGGTACCGGGGAGCTGTTTTTT.